These 8 T cell receptor beta chains were all obtained from the same sample, sequenced in a study of cytomegalovirus exposure and HLA in healthy donors. 60 Vbeta and 13 Jbeta primers were used in PCR. Profiled with immunoSEQ multiplex PCR; TCRdb holds only in-frame clones, not every one. The table has 210,000 or so clones, 77% seen once. The source material was PBMCs. These receptors were taken from a woman aged 60-75 years in good health and CMV-seropositive.

V usage is TRBV18 and J usage is TRBJ1-6; D ambiguous. CDR1 is KGHSH and CDR2 is LQKENI in the germline V gene. V was shortened by 3 bases and J by 0 bases, with 12 bases between the two germline ends. The CDR3 is 17 residues long. The DNA of the CDR3 is TGTGCCAGCTCACCGTCCACACCTTTCTCCTATAATTCACCCCTCCACTTT. This gives the protein CASSPSTPFSYNSPLHF.

A note on this clone: The junction departs from germline at one end; a sequencing error may be responsible. The chain couples TRBV5-1 to TRBJ2-1, with D possibly being TRBD1 (6 bases). Germline CDR1 reads SGHRS; CDR2 reads YFSETQ. CDR3 length equals 15 residues. This chain's CDR3 is CASSPGQYSCNEQFF. CDR3 DNA: TGCGCCAGCAGCCCAGGACAGTACTCCTGCAATGAGCAGTTCTTC. Complete variable domain (other parts from reference TRBV5-1 and TRBJ2-1): KAGVTQTPRYLIKTRGQQVTLSCSPISGHRSVSWYQQTPGQGLQFLFEYFSETQRNKGNFPGRFSGRQFSNSRSEMNVSTLELGDSALYLCASSPGQYSCNEQFFGPGTRLTVL.

V gene TRBV19 combines with J gene TRBJ1-2; 8 nucleotides align to TRBD1. Germline V CDR1 and CDR2: LNHDA, SQIVND (reference sequence). The CDR3 has 17 residues. The junction had 11 bases not matched to a gene; V was cut back by 1 base and J by 4 bases. In DNA, the CDR3 is TGTGCCAGTAGTATAGTCGGAGGCGGACAGGGTGCCTATGGCTACACCTTC. It yields the protein CASSIVGGGQGAYGYTF.

In the case of this clone: One end of the junction varies from germline; a read error may be responsible. This chain connects TRBV7-9 to TRBJ2-7; 8 positions agree with TRBD1. This CDR3 spans 14 amino acids. Germline values: CDR1 SEHNR, CDR2 FQNEAQ (reference sequence). The CDR3 protein is CSSSIQGEVYEQYF. DNA of the CDR3: TGTTCCAGCAGTATACAGGGGGAAGTCTACGAGCAGTACTTC.

About this clone itself: Germline and junction disagree at one end, which may indicate a read error. At the DNA level, this CDR3 is encoded by other sequences in the same sample as well. The gene calls are TRBV6-5 and TRBJ2-5; weak D call: TRBD2 (5 bases). The germline V gene has CDR1 MNHEY and CDR2 SVGAGI. The CDR3 has 16 amino acids. This chain's CDR3 is CASSYSIEGTQETQYF. CDR3 DNA sequence: TGTGCCAGCAGCTACTCGATTGAGGGAACTCAAGAGACCCAGTACTTC.

This chain connects TRBV29-1 to TRBJ1-1, with D tentatively TRBD1 (6 bases). Trimming stripped 6 bases from V and 2 bases from J, with 16 bases between. The germline CDR1 and CDR2 sequences are SQVTM and ANQGSEA. The CDR3 loop spans 14 amino acids. CDR3 DNA: TGCAGCGTCGGCCTTGGCAGGGGCAACACTGAAGCTTTCTTT. Encoded protein: CSVGLGRGNTEAFF.

About this clone: A junction end diverges from the germline sequence, so it may reflect a read error. This chain joins TRBV7-9 and TRBJ1-4; tentatively, D is TRBD1 (6 bases). Germline values: CDR1 SEHNR, CDR2 FQNEAQ (reference sequence). This CDR3 is 13 amino acids long. CDR3 sequence: CSSSRTVNEKLFF. Here the CDR3 DNA reads TGTTCCAGCAGCCGGACAGTCAATGAAAAACTGTTTTTT.

This clone was picked up a small number of times. CDR3 nucleotide sequence: TGTGCCAGCAGCTTGGGGTCTGGGGCCGGTGAGCAGTTCTTC. Translated: CASSLGSGAGEQFF. This sequence joins TRBV5-5 and TRBJ2-1; D is perhaps TRBD1 (5 bases). This CDR3 is built from 14 residues. V lost 0 bases and J 9 bases, leaving 13 bases between the germline ends. Germline V gene data show CDR1 as SGHKS and CDR2 as YYEKEE (reference sequence).